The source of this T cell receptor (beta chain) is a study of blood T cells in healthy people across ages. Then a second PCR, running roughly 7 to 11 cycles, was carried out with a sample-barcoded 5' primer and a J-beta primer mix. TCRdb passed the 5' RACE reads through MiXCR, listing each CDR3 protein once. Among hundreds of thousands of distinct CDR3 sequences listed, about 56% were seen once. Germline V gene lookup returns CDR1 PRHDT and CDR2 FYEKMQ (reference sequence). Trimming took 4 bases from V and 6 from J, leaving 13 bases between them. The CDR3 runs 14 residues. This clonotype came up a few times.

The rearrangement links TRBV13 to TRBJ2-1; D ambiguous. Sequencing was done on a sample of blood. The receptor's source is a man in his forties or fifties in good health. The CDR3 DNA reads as TGTGCCAGCAGCTCGAGAACCTTCCTCAATGAGCAGTTCTTC. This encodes CASSSRTFLNEQFF.